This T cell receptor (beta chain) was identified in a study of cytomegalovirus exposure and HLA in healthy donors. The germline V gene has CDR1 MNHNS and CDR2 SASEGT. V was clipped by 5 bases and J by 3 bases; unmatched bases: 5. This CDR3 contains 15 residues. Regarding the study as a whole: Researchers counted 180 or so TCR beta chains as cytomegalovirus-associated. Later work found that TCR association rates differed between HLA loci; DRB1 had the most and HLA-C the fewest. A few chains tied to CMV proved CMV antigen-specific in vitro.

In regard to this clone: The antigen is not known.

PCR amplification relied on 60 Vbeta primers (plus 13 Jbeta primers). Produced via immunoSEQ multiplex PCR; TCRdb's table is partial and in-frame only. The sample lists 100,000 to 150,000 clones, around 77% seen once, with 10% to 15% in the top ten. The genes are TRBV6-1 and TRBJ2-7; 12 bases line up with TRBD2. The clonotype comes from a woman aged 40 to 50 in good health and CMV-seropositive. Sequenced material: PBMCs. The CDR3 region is CASSRTSGINYEQYF. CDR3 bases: TGTGCCAGCAGTCGGACTAGCGGGATCAACTACGAGCAGTACTTC.